The sequence of this T cell receptor beta chain was determined in a study of chemoradiotherapy in HPV16-positive cancers. About the research overall: A couple of HPV16-positive patients' cells yielded candidate HPV-specific clones and common motifs. Findings and caveats of the study: Non-HPV-specific T cells did not expand in tumors during treatment, whereas candidate HPV-specific clones and E7-related motifs did.

Data came from immunoSEQ multiplex PCR; TCRdb stores just in-frame clones and leaves some out. The sample records roughly 15,000 clones, 89% being singletons. Points on this clone: Its cognate antigen is unknown.

The CDR3 extends over 14 amino acids. From germline, CDR1 is SEHNR and CDR2 FQNEAQ (reference sequence). Trimming removed 5 bases from V and 0 bases from J, with 9 bases in between. The source is a human donor with HPV-associated anogenital cancer. This specimen was tumor tissue, taken from a patient who underwent chemoradiotherapy. V gene TRBV7-9 combines with J gene TRBJ2-3; TRBD2 is a possible D gene (6 bases). CDR3 loop: CASSPGGSTDTQYF. CDR3 nucleotides: TGTGCCAGCAGCCCCGGGGGAAGCACAGATACGCAGTATTTT.